This T cell receptor beta chain is drawn from a study of cytomegalovirus exposure and HLA in healthy donors. General study findings and limits: In vitro checks showed that a few CMV-associated chains really do target CMV antigens.

As for this clone: Its antigen is unidentified.

The PCR employed 60 Vbeta primers together with 13 Jbeta primers. Sequenced by immunoSEQ multiplex PCR; TCRdb stores in-frame clones only, minus some. Found here are some 130,000 clones, around 79% of them singletons; the top ten hold approximately 0.97%. Trimming cost V 4 bases and J 9 bases, with 12 bases left between them. The CDR3 consists of 12 residues. Germline CDR1 is MNHNS and CDR2 is SASEGT. The clonotype was recovered from a man younger than 30 in good health and CMV-seronegative. The gene calls are TRBV6-1 and TRBJ1-1; D might be TRBD1 (6 bases). Input material: PBMCs. The chain's CDR3 is CASSADSRKAFF. The DNA of the CDR3 is TGTGCCAGCAGTGCGGACAGCCGTAAAGCTTTCTTT.